The following is a T cell receptor beta chain sequence with its context. The data stem from a study of cytomegalovirus exposure and HLA in healthy donors. Per the germline V gene, CDR1 is KGHSH and CDR2 is LQKENI. With 6 bases removed from V and 7 bases from J, the gap between germline ends came to 10 bases. This CDR3 has 12 amino acids. The PCR used 60 Vbeta and 13 Jbeta primers. Sequenced by immunoSEQ multiplex PCR; TCRdb stores in-frame clones only, minus some. Of about 200,000 clones in the sample, 75% to 80% were seen once. Sequences were obtained from PBMCs. J is TRBJ2-1 and V is TRBV18; D is perhaps TRBD2 (5 bases). The origin of this receptor is a man aged 18-30 years in good health and CMV-seronegative. The DNA for the CDR3 is TGTGCCAGCTCCCTCGAGGGAAATGAGCAGTTCTTC. This gives the protein CASSLEGNEQFF.